A single sample gave rise to the 15 T cell receptor beta chains below, sequenced in a study of PD-L1 blockade in urothelial cancer. This table comes from immunoSEQ multiplex PCR, and its TCRdb copy is limited to in-frame clones, with some not included. The table has about 43,000 clones, around 90% seen once. Specimen: PBMCs, collected around atezolizumab (anti-PD-L1) treatment. The receptors here all came from a woman aged 60 to 75 with urothelial cancer.

This rearrangement joins TRBV29-1 to TRBJ2-7; 7 bases are a match to TRBD1. Per germline, CDR1 SQVTM and CDR2 ANQGSEA. CDR3 length: 15 amino acids. V was clipped by 8 bases and J by 3 bases; unmatched bases: 16. The CDR3 reads CSFEGTVHNNYEQYF. The DNA of the CDR3 is TGCAGCTTCGAGGGGACAGTTCACAATAACTACGAGCAGTACTTC.

The chain uses TRBV5-1 and TRBJ2-5, with TRBD2 matching 8 bases. The CDR3 extends over 15 amino acids. Germline V gene lookup returns CDR1 SGHRS and CDR2 YFSETQ. V lost 4 bases to trimming and J lost 5 bases; unmatched junction nucleotides: 10. As DNA, the CDR3 is TGCGCCAGCAGCCCCCACTGGGCGGGGGGCGAGACCCAGTACTTC. It is translated as CASSPHWAGGETQYF.

This rearrangement joins TRBV5-5 to TRBJ2-5; D is perhaps TRBD1 (5 bases). The CDR3 is made up of 15 amino acids. Germline CDR1 and CDR2: SGHKS and YYEKEE (reference sequence). Trimming removed 2 bases from V and 5 bases from J, with 16 bases in between. As DNA, the CDR3 is TGTGCCAGCAGCTTCCAGGGCCTGAAGGGGGAGACCCAGTACTTC. It is translated as CASSFQGLKGETQYF.

This clone has just one count. The chain links TRBV5-6 to TRBJ2-7; 12 nucleotides match TRBD1. Germline values: CDR1 SGHDT, CDR2 YYEEEE. The CDR3 runs 15 residues. Trimming removed 3 bases from V and 1 base from J; junction bases left unmatched: 2. CDR3 residues: CASSWDRGRSYEQYF. Written as DNA, the CDR3 is TGTGCCAGCAGCTGGGACAGGGGGCGATCCTACGAGCAGTACTTC.

The V gene is TRBV6-5, the J gene TRBJ2-2; 7 positions match TRBD1. This CDR3 is built from 14 residues. The germline V gene encodes CDR1 MNHEY and CDR2 SVGAGI. With 5 bases clipped from V and 7 bases from J, the junction kept 7 bases outside the gene matches. The CDR3 reads CASSRQGGVGELFF. CDR3 DNA: TGTGCCAGCAGTAGACAGGGTGGGGTCGGGGAGCTGTTTTTT.

The rearrangement joins TRBV5-4 to TRBJ1-1; D unclear. The CDR3 is 16 amino acids. Germline V CDR1 and CDR2: SGHNT, YYREEE (reference sequence). V lost 4 bases to trimming and J lost 5 bases, with 21 bases between them. The CDR3, as DNA: TGTGCCAGCAGCCCCGGCCCTGACGGGATCAGGACTGAAGCTTTCTTT. It is translated as CASSPGPDGIRTEAFF.

The J gene is TRBJ1-6, the V gene TRBV5-1; TRBD1 matches at 7 bases. Germline CDR1 and CDR2: SGHRS and YFSETQ. With 4 bases clipped from V and 9 bases from J, the junction kept 7 bases outside the gene matches. There are 14 residues in the CDR3. For the CDR3, the DNA is TGCGCCAGCAGCCTGGACAGGCGGGGTTCACCCCTCCACTTT. It encodes CASSLDRRGSPLHF.

The chain employs TRBV5-1 and TRBJ1-1; D not resolved. The CDR3 covers 15 residues. Trimming cost V 0 bases and J 2 bases, with 11 bases left between them. Per germline, CDR1 SGHRS and CDR2 YFSETQ. The CDR3 reads CASSLDGRDNTEAFF. The CDR3 nucleotides are TGCGCCAGCAGCTTGGACGGACGGGATAACACTGAAGCTTTCTTT.

The V call is TRBV14, the J call TRBJ1-3; 7 bases agree with TRBD1. Germline CDR1 and CDR2: SGHDN and FVKESK. V was pared by 6 bases and J by 3 bases, with 11 bases of the junction left unmatched. The CDR3 contains 16 residues. Written as DNA, the CDR3 is TGTGCCAGCAGAGTAGCACGGGACAGACATGGAAACACCATATATTTT. Amino acid sequence: CASRVARDRHGNTIYF.

A few counts support this clone. This chain joins TRBV19 and TRBJ1-5; the D is unclear. CDR3 length: 14 residues. CDR1 and CDR2 (germline): LNHDA, SQIVND (reference sequence). V shed 5 bases and J shed 4 bases, with 12 bases lying between them. CDR3 bases: TGTGCCAGTAGTTCCCAGACGGGAAATCAGCCCCAGCATTTT. Encoded protein: CASSSQTGNQPQHF.

The V and J genes are TRBV5-6 and TRBJ2-7; 10 nucleotides align to TRBD1. V lost 1 base to trimming and J lost 2 bases; unmatched junction nucleotides: 3. The CDR3 spans 15 residues. From germline, CDR1 is SGHDT and CDR2 YYEEEE. CDR3 loop: CASSLWDRGTYEQYF. The DNA for the CDR3 is TGTGCCAGCAGCTTGTGGGACAGGGGTACCTACGAGCAGTACTTC.

This clone appeared a single time. The J gene is TRBJ2-3, the V gene TRBV6-1; D ambiguous. The V end was cut by 6 bases, the J end by 6 bases, with 13 bases between. The CDR3 covers 13 residues. The germline V gene has CDR1 MNHNS and CDR2 SASEGT. In DNA, the CDR3 is TGTGCCAGCAGGATCCCCCCCGGGGATACGCAGTATTTT. Its translation is CASRIPPGDTQYF.

This clone has only one observation. The chain uses TRBV13 and TRBJ2-7; 12 nucleotides line up with TRBD2. The junction had 10 bases not matched to a gene; V was cut back by 4 bases and J by 9 bases. Looked up from germline, CDR1 is PRHDT and CDR2 is FYEKMQ (reference sequence). The CDR3 contains 15 residues. The CDR3 is CASSYRTSGTFGQYF. CDR3 bases: TGTGCCAGCAGCTACCGGACTAGCGGGACCTTTGGGCAGTACTTC. The full variable domain, completed using reference TRBV13 and TRBJ2-7, is AAGVIQSPRHLIKEKRETATLKCYPIPRHDTVYWYQQGPGQDPQFLISFYEKMQSDKGSIPDRFSAQQFSDYHSELNMSSLELGDSALYFCASSYRTSGTFGQYFGPGTRLTVT.

There are a few counts of this clone. The rearrangement uses TRBV4-2 and TRBJ2-1, with 8 bases fitting TRBD2. The germline CDR1 and CDR2 sequences are LGHNA and YNFKEQ. The CDR3 totals 14 residues. With 1 base clipped from V and 6 bases from J, the junction kept 2 bases outside the gene matches. CDR3 in DNA: TGTGCCAGCAGCCAAGCGGGGGGGGTCAATGAGCAGTTCTTC. It is translated as CASSQAGGVNEQFF.

The gene calls are TRBV27 and TRBJ2-2, with 8 positions matching TRBD1. V dropped 10 bases and J dropped 7; count of bases not matched to a gene: 20. Germline V gene lookup returns CDR1 MNHEY and CDR2 SMNVEV (reference sequence). CDR3 length: 17 amino acids. CDR3 nucleotide sequence: TGTGCCACCTCACGGCTCGGACAGGGATATCTCGGCGGGGAGCTGTTTTTT. Translation gives CATSRLGQGYLGGELFF.